The T cell receptor beta chain under discussion was sequenced for a study of blood T cell repertoires in COVID-19. For the study at large: Sample material is recorded as cDNA or gDNA derived from T cells, B-cell-depleted T cells, or PBMCs.

Authors' methods: Amplified reference gene primers provided the basis for estimating nucleated cell counts. TCRdb's table, derived via immunoSEQ multiplex PCR, lists solely in-frame clones and lacks some. That table furnishes V, J and clone size, whereas the DNA furnished D and trimming. The table shows 55,000 to 65,000 clones, with approximately 82% occurring only once. Sequencing was performed on peripheral blood. This TCR came from a man aged 60 to 69 with acute or convalescent COVID-19.

CDR3 nucleotides: TGTGCCAGCAGGGACGAGACAGGGCTCAACTATGGCTACACCTTC. Its protein product is CASRDETGLNYGYTF. The chain combines TRBV2 with TRBJ1-2; 7 nucleotides line up with TRBD1. CDR1 is SNHLY, CDR2 FYNNEI, per germline. There are 15 residues in the CDR3. Trimming removed 6 bases from V and 2 bases from J; junction bases left unmatched: 9.